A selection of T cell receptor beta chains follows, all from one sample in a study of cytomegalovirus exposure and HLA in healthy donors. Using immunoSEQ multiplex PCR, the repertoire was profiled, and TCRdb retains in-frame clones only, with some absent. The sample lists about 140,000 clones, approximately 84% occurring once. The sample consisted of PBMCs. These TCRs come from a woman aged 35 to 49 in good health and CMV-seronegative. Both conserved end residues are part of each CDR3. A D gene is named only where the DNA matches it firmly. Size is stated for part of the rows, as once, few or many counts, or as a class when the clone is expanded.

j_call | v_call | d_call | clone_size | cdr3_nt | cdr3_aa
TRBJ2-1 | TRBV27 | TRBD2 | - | TGTGCCAGCAGTTACGCGGGACTAGCGGGATTGGATGAGCAGTTCTTC | CASSYAGLAGLDEQFF
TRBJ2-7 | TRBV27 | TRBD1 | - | TGTGCCAGCAGTTTGAACAGGGGCCAGCAGTACTTC | CASSLNRGQQYF
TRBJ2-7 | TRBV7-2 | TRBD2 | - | TGTGCCAGCAGCTCTAGACTAGCGGGAGGGTCCTACGAGCAGTACTTC | CASSSRLAGGSYEQYF
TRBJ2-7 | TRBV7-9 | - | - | TGTGCCAGCAGCTTAAACATTCGGGAACCAACCTACGAGCAGTACTTC | CASSLNIREPTYEQYF
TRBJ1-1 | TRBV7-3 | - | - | TGTGCCAGCAGCTCGGGGGGGACCATGGAGACTGAAGCTTTCTTT | CASSSGGTMETEAFF
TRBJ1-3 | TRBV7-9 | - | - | TGTGCCAGCAGCATAGCCCCCGACACCATATATTTT | CASSIAPDTIYF
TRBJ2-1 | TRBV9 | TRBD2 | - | TGTGCCAGCAGCGTAGGGGGGGCGGGAGGTCAGAATGAGCAGTTCTTC | CASSVGGAGGQNEQFF
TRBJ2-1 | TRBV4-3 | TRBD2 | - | TGCGCCAGCAGCCACCGGTGGGGAACTAGCGGGAGAAATCGTCGGCAGTTCTTC | CASSHRWGTSGRNRRQFF
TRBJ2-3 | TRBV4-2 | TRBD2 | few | TGTGCCAGCAGCCAAGACCTGGCGCGGGGGAGCACAGATACGCAGTATTTT | CASSQDLARGSTDTQYF
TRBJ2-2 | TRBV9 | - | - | TGTGCCAGCAGCGTAGCGAGTTCTTCATTTCGGGGCACCGGGGAGCTGTTTTTT | CASSVASSSFRGTGELFF
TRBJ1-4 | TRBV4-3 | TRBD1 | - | TGCGCCAGCCGGGACAGGGATCCTTTTTTCGGAAAACTGTTTTTT | CASRDRDPFFGKLFF
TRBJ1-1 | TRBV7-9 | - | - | TGTGCCAGCAGCTTAGCGTGGAGCACTGAAGCTTTCTTT | CASSLAWSTEAFF
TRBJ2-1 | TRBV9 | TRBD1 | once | TGTGCCAGCAGCGTATCTCCCCTCCACGGGACAGGCTACAATGAGCAGTTCTTC | CASSVSPLHGTGYNEQFF
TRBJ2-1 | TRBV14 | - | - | TGTGCCAGCAGCCCCACAACGATTGAGCAGTTCTTC | CASSPTTIEQFF
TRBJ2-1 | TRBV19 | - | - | TGTGCCAGTAGTTCTCAGGGGGGAGCATGGAATGAGCAGTTCTTC | CASSSQGGAWNEQFF
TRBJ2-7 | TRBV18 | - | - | TGTGCCAGCTCACCACTGGAGGACGAGCAGTACTTC | CASSPLEDEQYF
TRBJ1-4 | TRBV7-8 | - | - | TGTGCCAGCAGCCCCCGTGACAGTAATGAAAAACTGTTTTTT | CASSPRDSNEKLFF
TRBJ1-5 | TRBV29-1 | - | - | TGCAGCGTTGCCCAAGCAGGGGTAGGCCAGCCCCAGCATTTT | CSVAQAGVGQPQHF
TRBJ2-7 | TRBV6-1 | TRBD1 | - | TGTGCCAGCATTCAATCCGGGACAGGGGGCTTCGAGCAGTACTTC | CASIQSGTGGFEQYF
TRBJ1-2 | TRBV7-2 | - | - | TGTGCCAGCAGCCCAAGCGGGGGCGCTGGCTACACCTTC | CASSPSGGAGYTF
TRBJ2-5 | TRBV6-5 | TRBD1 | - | TGTGCCAGCAGTTACTTGGGACAGGGGGAGACCCAGTACTTC | CASSYLGQGETQYF
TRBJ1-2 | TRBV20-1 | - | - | TGCAGTGCTAGACAGTCTTTCTACACCTTC | CSARQSFYTF
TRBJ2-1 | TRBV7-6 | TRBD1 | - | TGTGCCAGCAGCTTAGCCCGGACAGGGTTTAATGAGCAGTTCTTC | CASSLARTGFNEQFF
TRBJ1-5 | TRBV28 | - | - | TGTGCCAGCAGTTTCGGCAGGGTTTCCAATCAGCCCCAGCATTTT | CASSFGRVSNQPQHF
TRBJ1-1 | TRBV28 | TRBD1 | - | TGTGCCAGCAGTTTATATGGACAGGGCGGTGAAGCTTTCTTT | CASSLYGQGGEAFF
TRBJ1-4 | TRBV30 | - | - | TGTGCCTGGGGAACGATAGGGGGGACTACTGAAAAACTGTTTTTT | CAWGTIGGTTEKLFF
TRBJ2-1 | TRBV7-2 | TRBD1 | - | TGTGCCAGCAGCTTAGAGGGGGCCTCCTACAATGAGCAGTTCTTC | CASSLEGASYNEQFF
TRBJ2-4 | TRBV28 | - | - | TGTGCCAGCAGTTTGGGCCCTCGCGGGGCAAACATTCAGTACTTC | CASSLGPRGANIQYF
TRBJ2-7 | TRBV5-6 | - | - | TGTGCCAGCAGCATAGGGGTCGAGCAGTACTTC | CASSIGVEQYF
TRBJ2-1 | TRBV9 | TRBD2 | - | TGTGCCAGCAGCGTAGTGGTGGCGGGAGGGCCGATAGGGGAGCAGTTCTTC | CASSVVVAGGPIGEQFF
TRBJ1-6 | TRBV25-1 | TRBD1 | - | TGTGCCAGCAGTGATAGTGGGACAGGGAGGGATTCACCCCTCCACTTT | CASSDSGTGRDSPLHF
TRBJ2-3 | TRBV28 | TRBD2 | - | TGTGCCAGCAGTTACCTAACCCTCGAAGCGGGAGGGCCGAGAGATACGCAGTATTTT | CASSYLTLEAGGPRDTQYF
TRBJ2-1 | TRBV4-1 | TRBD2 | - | TGCGCCAGCAGCCAAGATTCGGGACTAGCTTATGAGCAGTTCTTC | CASSQDSGLAYEQFF
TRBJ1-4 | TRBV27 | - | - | TGTGCCAGCAGTTTATTGGGCCGGCAACGGGAAAAACTGTTTTTT | CASSLLGRQREKLFF
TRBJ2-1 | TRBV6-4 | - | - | TGTGCCAGCAGTGACAGCGGAAACCCCTATGAGCAGTTCTTC | CASSDSGNPYEQFF
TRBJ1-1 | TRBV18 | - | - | TGTGCCAGCTCATCCCGACAACTAGAGGCGAACACTGAAGCTTTCTTT | CASSSRQLEANTEAFF
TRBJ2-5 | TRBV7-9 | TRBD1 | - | TGTGCCAGCAGACAAACAGGGGCGCAAGAGACCCAGTACTTC | CASRQTGAQETQYF
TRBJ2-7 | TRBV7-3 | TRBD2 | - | TGTGCCAGCAGCATCACCCCGACGGGGGGCTCCTACGAGCAGTACTTC | CASSITPTGGSYEQYF
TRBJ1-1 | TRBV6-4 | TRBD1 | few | TGTGCCAGCTCGACTTACCGGGACAGGGGGCAGGGTGAAGCTTTCTTT | CASSTYRDRGQGEAFF
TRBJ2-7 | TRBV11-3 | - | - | TGTGCCAGCAGCCCCCAGTATCCCGCGGGGGCGGGGGAGCAGTACTTC | CASSPQYPAGAGEQYF
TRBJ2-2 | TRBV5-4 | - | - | TGTGCCAGCAGCCTCCGGACATTGAACACCGGGGAGCTGTTTTTT | CASSLRTLNTGELFF
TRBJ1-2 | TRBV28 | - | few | TGTGCCAGCAGTAATATCTATGGCTACACCTTC | CASSNIYGYTF
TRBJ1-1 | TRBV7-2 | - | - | TGTGCCAGCAGCTTAGTCGCGGGGGTGAACACTGAAGCTTTCTTT | CASSLVAGVNTEAFF
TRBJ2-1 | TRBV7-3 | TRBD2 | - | TGTGCCAGCAGCCCTTCCCTAGCGGGAGGGTCAAGGGGCCGTGAGCAGTTCTTC | CASSPSLAGGSRGREQFF
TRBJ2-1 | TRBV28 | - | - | TGTGCCAGCAGTTTATCCTATGGGCAGTTCTTC | CASSLSYGQFF
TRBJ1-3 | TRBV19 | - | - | TGTGCCAGTAGTACCCGACAGGATACCTTCTCTGGAAACACCATATATTTT | CASSTRQDTFSGNTIYF
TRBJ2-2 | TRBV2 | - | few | TGTGCCAGAGAGGGAGCTAACACCGGGGAGCTGTTTTTT | CAREGANTGELFF
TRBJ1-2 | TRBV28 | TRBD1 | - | TGTGCCAGCAGTTTAATGCGGACAGGGGTTGTTGGCTACACCTTC | CASSLMRTGVVGYTF
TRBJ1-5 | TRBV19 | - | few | TGTGCCAGTAGTATCTCCCGGGGAGGCCAGCCCCAGCATTTT | CASSISRGGQPQHF
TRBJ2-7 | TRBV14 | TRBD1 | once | TGTGCCAGCAGCCAATATGGGACAGGTTCCTACGAGCAGTACTTC | CASSQYGTGSYEQYF
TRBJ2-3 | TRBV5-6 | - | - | TGTGCCAGCAGCGACACAACGGCAGATACGCAGTATTTT | CASSDTTADTQYF
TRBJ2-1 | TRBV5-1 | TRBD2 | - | TGCGCCAGCAGCTCTGGGACTAGCGGGAGTGGGAATGAGCAGTTCTTC | CASSSGTSGSGNEQFF
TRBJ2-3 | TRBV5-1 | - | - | TGCGCCAGCTGCCTGGCTAGCCTAAACACAGATACGCAGTATTTT | CASCLASLNTDTQYF
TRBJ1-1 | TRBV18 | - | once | TGTGCCAGCTCACCACGGCGGGACGGGGACACTGAAGCTTTCTTT | CASSPRRDGDTEAFF
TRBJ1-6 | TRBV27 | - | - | TGTGCCAGCAGTTTATTTTCCAGCGGTCGGGCCCTCCACTTT | CASSLFSSGRALHF